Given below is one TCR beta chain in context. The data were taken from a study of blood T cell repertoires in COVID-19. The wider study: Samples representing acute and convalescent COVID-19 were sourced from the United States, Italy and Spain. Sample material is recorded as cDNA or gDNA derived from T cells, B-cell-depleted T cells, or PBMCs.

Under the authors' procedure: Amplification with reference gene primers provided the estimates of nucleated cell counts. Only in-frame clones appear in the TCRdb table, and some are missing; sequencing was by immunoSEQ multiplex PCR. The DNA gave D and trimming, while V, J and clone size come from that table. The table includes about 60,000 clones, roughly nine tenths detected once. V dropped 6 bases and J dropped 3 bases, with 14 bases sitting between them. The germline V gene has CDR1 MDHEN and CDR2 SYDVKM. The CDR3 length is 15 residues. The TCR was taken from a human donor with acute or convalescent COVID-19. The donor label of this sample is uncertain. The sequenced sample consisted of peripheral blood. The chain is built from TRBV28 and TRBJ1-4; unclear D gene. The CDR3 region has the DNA TGTGCCAGCAGCCTCTCCCGTTTTCCTAATGAAAAACTGTTTTTT. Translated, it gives CASSLSRFPNEKLFF.